These 19 T cell receptor beta chains were sequenced from one sample in a study of blood T cell repertoires in COVID-19 (dated by TCRdb to 2020 to 2022). Libraries were made using the immunoSEQ multiplex PCR assay. TCRdb obtained this table from immuneACCESS and retained in-frame rearrangements with V and J assigned. These tables miss some clones; where compared with another copy, unresolved V genes account for less than half of the shortfall, and the remainder is unexplained. Counted in this sample were more than 95,000 clones; more than 80% of them appeared once. In total, the top ten clones hold around 3.3% of the sample. Material: peripheral blood. The receptor set was obtained from a woman of 80 years or more with COVID-19, enrolled during active disease.

The rearrangement links TRBV6-2 or TRBV6-3 to TRBJ1-1, with TRBD1 matching over 7 bases. This CDR3 spans 16 amino acids. J was trimmed by 0 bases and V by 2 bases; bases with no gene match: 6. Germline V gene lookup returns CDR1 MNHEY and CDR2 SVGEGT. CDR3 nucleotides: TGTGCCAGCAGTTACCCGCGCCAGGGGGTGAACACTGAAGCTTTCTTT. Residues: CASSYPRQGVNTEAFF.

The chain recombines TRBV18 with TRBJ2-7, with 7 bases fitting TRBD1. The CDR3 extends over 14 amino acids. Germline CDR1 reads KGHSH; CDR2 reads LQKENI. With V trimmed by 4 bases and J by 7 bases, 10 bases remained unmatched. The CDR3 nucleotides are TGTGCCAGCTCACAACGACAGGGTGGTGGTGAGCAGTACTTC. Its translation: CASSQRQGGGEQYF. Variable domain in full (rest from reference TRBV18 and TRBJ2-7): NAGVMQNPRHLVRRRGQEARLRCSPMKGHSHVYWYRQLPEEGLKFMVYLQKENIIDESGMPKERFSAEFPKEGPSILRIQQVVRGDSAAYFCASSQRQGGGEQYFGPGTRLTVT.

The chain couples TRBV6-5 to TRBJ1-5; TRBD1 agrees at 8 bases. The CDR3 runs to 13 residues. The junction had 5 bases not matched to a gene; V was cut back by 6 bases and J by 7 bases. CDR1 is MNHEY and CDR2 is SVGAGI in the germline V gene. CDR3 sequence (DNA): TGTGCCAGCAGATTAGGACAGGGCCAGCCCCAGCATTTT. Amino acid sequence: CASRLGQGQPQHF.

The rearrangement joins TRBV9 to TRBJ2-3, with 8 positions matching TRBD1. The CDR3 length is 15 residues. CDR1 and CDR2 from the germline V gene are SGDLS and YYNGEE. V trimming: 0 bases; J trimming: 4 bases; junction bases outside the gene matches: 4. CDR3 in amino acids: CASSVEGRGPDTQYF. The CDR3 DNA follows: TGTGCCAGCAGCGTAGAGGGCAGGGGGCCAGATACGCAGTATTTT.

This clone was seen only once. This rearrangement joins TRBV4-3 to TRBJ1-4; 7 nucleotides match TRBD1. Germline V CDR1 and CDR2: LGHNA, YSLEER. J was trimmed by 5 bases and V by 2 bases; bases with no gene match: 5. The CDR3 covers 15 residues. CDR3 nucleotide sequence: TGCGCCAGCAGCCAAAACAGGGGTCCGAATGAAAAACTGTTTTTT. Its translation: CASSQNRGPNEKLFF.

The V and J genes are TRBV28 and TRBJ1-3; TRBD1 agrees at 10 bases. The V gene's germline CDR1 is MDHEN and CDR2 SYDVKM. The length of the CDR3 is 13 residues. V dropped 6 bases and J dropped 6; count of bases not matched to a gene: 2. CDR3 sequence (DNA): TGTGCCAGCAGCCGACAGGGGGCAAACACCATATATTTT. Translated: CASSRQGANTIYF. The whole variable domain, remainder taken from reference TRBV28 and TRBJ1-3, is DVKVTQSSRYLVKRTGEKVFLECVQDMDHENMFWYRQDPGLGLRLIYFSYDVKMKEKGDIPEGYSVSREKKERFSLILESASTNQTSMYLCASSRQGANTIYFGEGSWLTVV.

Notes on this clone: Relative to the germline gene, one junction end is altered; a read error may explain this. Other DNA sequences in the sample encode the same CDR3. The gene calls are TRBV11-1 and TRBJ2-2, with D possibly matching TRBD1 (6 bases). The CDR3 length is 14 residues. Germline V gives CDR1 SGHAT, CDR2 FQDESV (reference sequence). DNA of the CDR3: TGTGCTAGCAGCTACAGGGAGTCGGCCGGGGAGCTGTTTTTT. It yields the protein CASSYRESAGELFF. The full variable domain, its missing parts supplied by reference TRBV11-1 and TRBJ2-2, is EAEVAQSPRYKITEKSQAVAFWCDPISGHATLYWYRQILGQGPELLVQFQDESVVDDSQLPKDRFSAERLKGVDSTLKIQPAELGDSAMYLCASSYRESAGELFFGEGSRLTVL.

The chain uses TRBV5-1 and TRBJ1-2, with D hard to call. CDR1 and CDR2 (germline): SGHRS, YFSETQ. The CDR3 is made up of 12 amino acids. Trimming removed 4 bases at V and 1 base at J, with 5 bases between. CDR3 DNA: TGCGCCAGCAGCCCAGATAACTATGGCTACACCTTC. This encodes CASSPDNYGYTF.

The chain is built from TRBV6-2 or TRBV6-3 and TRBJ2-3; D call uncertain. CDR3 length equals 12 residues. CDR1 and CDR2 (germline): MNHEY, SVGEGT. V gave up 4 bases and J gave up 6 bases, with 8 bases separating them. CDR3 nucleotide sequence: TGTGCCAGCAGTTTTGGGCCGGATACGCAGTATTTT. It is translated as CASSFGPDTQYF.

This chain connects TRBV4-3 to TRBJ1-6; 7 bases are shared with TRBD1. The CDR3 is 15 residues long. Germline V gene data show CDR1 as LGHNA and CDR2 as YSLEER. V lost 1 base to trimming and J lost 8 bases; unmatched junction nucleotides: 5. As DNA, the CDR3 is TGCGCCAGCAGCCAAGCCGACAGGGTGGATTCACCCCTCCACTTT. Its translation is CASSQADRVDSPLHF.

The V call is TRBV7-8, the J call TRBJ2-1, with unresolved D. CDR3 length equals 12 residues. V lost 5 bases to trimming and J lost 9 bases, with 11 bases between them. Germline V gene sequence: CDR1 SGHVS, CDR2 FQNEAQ. CDR3 loop: CASSLLIAEQFF. The CDR3 region has the DNA TGTGCCAGCAGCCTTCTCATAGCTGAGCAGTTCTTC.

V usage is TRBV7-2 and J usage is TRBJ1-6; D not resolved. The germline gives CDR1 SGHTA, CDR2 FQGNSA. V was shortened by 1 base and J by 4 bases, with 14 bases between the two germline ends. CDR3 size: 17 residues. CDR3 region: CASSLDSFLGYNSPLHF. The CDR3 coding sequence is TGTGCCAGCAGCTTAGACAGTTTCTTGGGTTATAATTCACCCCTCCACTTT.

This clone showed up just a few times. This sequence joins TRBV7-2 and TRBJ1-1; possible D gene TRBD1, 5 bases. Germline loops: CDR1 SGHTA, CDR2 FQGNSA. Trimming left V 3 bases short and J 2 bases short, with 19 bases between. This CDR3 is 17 amino acids long. The CDR3 is CASSFLAGSGRNTEAFF. The CDR3 nucleotides are TGTGCCAGCAGCTTTTTAGCGGGGTCAGGGCGAAACACTGAAGCTTTCTTT.

The rearrangement joins TRBV3-1 (or the pseudogene TRBV3-2) to TRBJ2-1; the match to TRBD2 covers 10 bases. Germline CDR1 and CDR2: LGHDT and YNNKEL (reference sequence). V was clipped by 2 bases and J by 5 bases; unmatched bases: 3. This CDR3 contains 15 residues. DNA for the CDR3: TGTGCCAGCAGCCAACGGACTAGCGGAAACAATGAGCAGTTCTTC. Its translation: CASSQRTSGNNEQFF.

This rearrangement joins TRBV28 to TRBJ2-7, with 9 bases aligning to TRBD2. The CDR3 spans 15 residues. Germline CDR1 is MDHEN and CDR2 is SYDVKM. V shed 6 bases, J shed 5 bases, and the junction held 11 bases outside the gene matches. The CDR3 loop is CASRLPRIAGDEQYF. CDR3 nucleotide sequence: TGTGCCAGCAGGCTGCCAAGGATAGCGGGAGACGAGCAGTACTTC.

This chain links TRBV6-5 with TRBJ2-7; D call uncertain. From germline, CDR1 is MNHEY and CDR2 SVGAGI. V was cut by 2 bases and J by 0 bases, with 11 bases left in between. The CDR3 length is 15 residues. This CDR3 is CASSYRQDPSYEQYF. The CDR3 coding sequence is TGTGCCAGCAGTTACAGGCAGGATCCCTCCTACGAGCAGTACTTC.

The chain carries TRBV6-2 or TRBV6-3 and TRBJ2-7; weak D call: TRBD2 (6 bases). CDR1 is MNHEY and CDR2 is SVGEGT in the germline V gene. CDR3 length: 12 amino acids. Trimming stripped 4 bases from V and 9 bases from J, with 13 bases between. The CDR3 DNA is TGTGCCAGCAGTTCCTCGACTAGAGGGCAGTACTTC. This sequence encodes CASSSSTRGQYF.

This clone came up once. The CDR3 is CASSSSGSSSYNEQFF. The DNA for the CDR3 is TGCGCCAGCAGCTCAAGCGGGTCCAGCTCCTACAATGAGCAGTTCTTC. The genes are TRBV4-3 and TRBJ2-1; tentatively, D is TRBD2 (6 bases). CDR1 is LGHNA, CDR2 YSLEER, per germline. The CDR3 spans 16 residues. Deletions cut 5 bases from V and 0 bases from J, with 14 bases between.

The CDR3 loop reads CASSQETGGPYEQYF. Here the CDR3 DNA reads TGTGCCAGCAGCCAAGAAACGGGAGGACCCTACGAGCAGTACTTC. This sequence joins TRBV4-2 and TRBJ2-7, with 7 bases fitting TRBD2. Germline loops: CDR1 LGHNA, CDR2 YNFKEQ. After removal of 0 bases from V and 2 bases from J, the junction contained 4 bases not matched to a gene. This CDR3 is built from 15 residues.